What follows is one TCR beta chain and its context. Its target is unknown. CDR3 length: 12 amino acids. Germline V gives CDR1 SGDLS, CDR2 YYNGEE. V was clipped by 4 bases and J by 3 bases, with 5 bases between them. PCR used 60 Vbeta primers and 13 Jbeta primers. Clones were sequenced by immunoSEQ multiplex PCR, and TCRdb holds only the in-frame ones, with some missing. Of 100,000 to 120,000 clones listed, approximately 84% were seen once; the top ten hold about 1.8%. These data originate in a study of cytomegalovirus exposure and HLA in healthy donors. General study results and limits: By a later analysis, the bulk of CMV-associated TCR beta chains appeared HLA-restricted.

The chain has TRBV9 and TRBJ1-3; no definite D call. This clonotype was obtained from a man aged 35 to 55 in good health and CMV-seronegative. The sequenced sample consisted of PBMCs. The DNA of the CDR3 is TGTGCCAGCAGCCCGCGTGGAAACACCATATATTTT. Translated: CASSPRGNTIYF.